The subject of this entry is one T cell receptor beta chain. This clone came up once. Its cognate antigen has yet to be identified. No much larger clone exists at a distance of one base, and base qualities are not known. V sheds 2 bases and J sheds 8 bases, leaving 12 bases between their ends. The CDR3 runs 13 residues from the cysteine to the phenylalanine. Just CDR3 DNA is preserved here, 39 bases in frame from base 1. CDR1 and CDR2, per the germline V gene, are MDHEN and SYDVKM. This entry belongs to a study of blood T cell repertoires in COVID-19 (dated by TCRdb to 2020 to 2021). Regarding the complete study: Samples covering the acute and convalescent phases of COVID-19 were provided by collaborators in the United States, Italy and Spain. The prospective study material was composed of cDNA or gDNA derived from T cells, B-cell-depleted T cells, or PBMCs. Deeply sampled blood TCRbeta repertoires from subjects exposed to, actively infected with, or recovered from COVID-19 were included in the dataset. A freely available public database, intended as a resource for researchers studying the immune response to SARS-CoV-2, is where the repertoires were released. The samples were drawn from the first 160 participants of the ongoing ImmuneRACE study and from 1,254 subjects provided by 6 global collaborators. Sample metadata almost always included a de-identified subject ID, COVID-19 status, age in years and sex. HLA class I and class II types, where available, came from metadata supplied by the sample provider rather than from assay-based typing.

The immunoSEQ Assay, a bias-controlled multiplex PCR, was used to amplify TCRbeta CDR3 regions from genomic DNA. Under the source paper's analysis protocol: Nucleated cell counts per sample were estimated from amplification of reference gene primers within the assay. To quantify the absolute abundance of each unique TCRbeta CDR3 rearrangement, sequence reads were collapsed and filtered. Productive Simpson clonality was computed per sample as the square root of Simpson's diversity index over productive rearrangements. TCRdb retrieved this table from immuneACCESS and kept in-frame rearrangements only. Not all clones are present; in checked studies, unresolved V genes account for under half, and no reason is known for the remainder. The DNA was the basis for D and trimming; V, J and clone size are from that table. The table for this sample lists over 50,000 clones; approximately 83% of them were counted only once. The ten largest clones represent about 14% of the sample.

The collaborating institutions used their own protocols to collect whole blood in K2EDTA tubes. Collaborator samples were shipped for TCRbeta analysis as frozen whole blood, isolated PBMCs, or DNA extracted from either sample type. Broader findings and caveats from the paper: The amount of clinical and demographic metadata varied by source and participant and was provided uncurated.

The rearranged chain carries TRBV28 and TRBJ1-1, and TRBD1 may be the D gene, going by 5 matching bases. This TCR was sampled from a human donor in a cohort sampled during active COVID-19. Sequenced input: peripheral blood. The CDR3 sequence is CASSLARGFEAFF. The nucleotides are TGTGCCAGCAGTTTAGCGCGGGGCTTCGAAGCTTTCTTT. With the portions outside the CDR3 filled from the reference TRBV28 and TRBJ1-1 genes, the complete variable region becomes DVKVTQSSRYLVKRTGEKVFLECVQDMDHENMFWYRQDPGLGLRLIYFSYDVKMKEKGDIPEGYSVSREKKERFSLILESASTNQTSMYLCASSLARGFEAFFGQGTRLTVV.